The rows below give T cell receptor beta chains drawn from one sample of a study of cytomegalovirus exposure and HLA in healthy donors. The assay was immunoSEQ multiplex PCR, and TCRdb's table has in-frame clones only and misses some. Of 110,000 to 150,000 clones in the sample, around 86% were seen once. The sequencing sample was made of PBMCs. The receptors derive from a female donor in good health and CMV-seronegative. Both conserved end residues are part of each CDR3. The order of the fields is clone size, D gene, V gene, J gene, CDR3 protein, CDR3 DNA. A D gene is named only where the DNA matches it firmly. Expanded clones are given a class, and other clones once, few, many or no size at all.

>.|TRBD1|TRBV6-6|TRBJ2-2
CASSYSGGPGELFF
TGTGCCAGCAGTTACTCAGGGGGCCCCGGGGAGCTGTTTTTT
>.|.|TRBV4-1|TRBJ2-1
CASSQVAGQSYNEQFF
TGCGCCAGCAGCCAAGTAGCCGGACAATCCTACAATGAGCAGTTCTTC
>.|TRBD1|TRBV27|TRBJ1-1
CASSFRVGAGGEAFF
TGTGCCAGCAGTTTTCGTGTTGGGGCAGGGGGTGAAGCTTTCTTT
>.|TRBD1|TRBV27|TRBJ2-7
CASSLRGPSEQYF
TGTGCCAGCAGTTTGAGGGGGCCCTCCGAGCAGTACTTC
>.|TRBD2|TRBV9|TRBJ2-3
CASSVGLAGITDTQYF
TGTGCCAGCAGCGTAGGACTAGCGGGAATCACAGATACGCAGTATTTT
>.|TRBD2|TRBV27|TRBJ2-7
CASSGGRAYEQYF
TGTGCCAGCAGTGGGGGGAGGGCGTACGAGCAGTACTTC
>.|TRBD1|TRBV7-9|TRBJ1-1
CASSLAGTGVFTEAFF
TGTGCCAGCAGCTTAGCGGGGACAGGGGTCTTCACTGAAGCTTTCTTT
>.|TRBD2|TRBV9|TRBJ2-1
CASSPFGTSGSYNEQFF
TGTGCCAGCAGCCCTTTCGGGACTAGCGGGAGCTACAATGAGCAGTTCTTC
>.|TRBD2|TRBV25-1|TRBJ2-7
CASSEGTSGSSYEQYF
TGTGCCAGCAGTGAAGGGACTAGCGGGAGCTCCTACGAGCAGTACTTC
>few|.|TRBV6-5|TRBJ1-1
CASSYFVGMNTEAFF
TGTGCCAGCAGTTACTTTGTCGGTATGAACACTGAAGCTTTCTTT
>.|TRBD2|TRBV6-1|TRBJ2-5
CASSASGLQETQYF
TGTGCCAGCAGCGCTAGCGGGCTCCAAGAGACCCAGTACTTC
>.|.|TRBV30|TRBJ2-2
CAWSVRIGGELFF
TGTGCCTGGAGTGTACGAATCGGCGGGGAGCTGTTTTTT
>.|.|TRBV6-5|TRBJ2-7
CASSYFGQNYEQYF
TGTGCCAGCAGTTACTTCGGACAGAACTACGAGCAGTACTTC
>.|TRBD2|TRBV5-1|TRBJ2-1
CASSRTGTSGYNEQFF
TGCGCCAGCAGCCGTACCGGGACTAGCGGCTACAATGAGCAGTTCTTC
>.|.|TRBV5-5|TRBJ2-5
CASSLSRVRETQYF
TGTGCCAGCAGCTTGAGTCGGGTCCGGGAGACCCAGTACTTC
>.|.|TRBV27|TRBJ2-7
CASSLSPTYEQYF
TGTGCCAGCAGTTTATCCCCCACCTACGAGCAGTACTTC
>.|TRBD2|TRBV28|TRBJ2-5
CASSLPRLAGLETQYF
TGTGCCAGCAGTCTACCCCGACTAGCGGGATTGGAGACCCAGTACTTC
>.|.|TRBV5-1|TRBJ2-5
CASSPGDSEETQYF
TGCGCCAGCAGCCCGGGGGACAGCGAAGAGACCCAGTACTTC
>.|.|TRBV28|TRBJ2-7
CASSLGAPPGSYEQYF
TGTGCCAGCAGTCTGGGGGCACCCCCGGGGTCCTACGAGCAGTACTTC
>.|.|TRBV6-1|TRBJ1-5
CASSGGVSQPQHF
TGTGCCAGCAGTGGCGGGGTAAGTCAGCCCCAGCATTTT
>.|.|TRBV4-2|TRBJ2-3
CASSEGYSGYSTDTQYF
TGTGCCAGCAGCGAAGGATATAGCGGCTATAGCACAGATACGCAGTATTTT
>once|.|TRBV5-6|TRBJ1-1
CASSLKRVGMNTEAFF
TGTGCCAGCAGCTTAAAGAGGGTGGGGATGAACACTGAAGCTTTCTTT
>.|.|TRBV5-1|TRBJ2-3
CASSDSGSYPDTQYF
TGCGCCAGCAGCGATAGCGGAAGCTACCCAGATACGCAGTATTTT
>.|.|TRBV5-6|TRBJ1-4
CASSLAGGPALFF
TGTGCCAGCAGCTTGGCTGGGGGCCCAGCCCTGTTTTTT
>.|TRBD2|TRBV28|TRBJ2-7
CASSLSGRMVSEQYF
TGTGCCAGCAGCCTTAGCGGGAGGATGGTCTCCGAGCAGTACTTC
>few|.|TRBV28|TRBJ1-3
CASSLSGGDFGNTIYF
TGTGCCAGCAGTTTATCGGGGGGAGATTTTGGAAACACCATATATTTT
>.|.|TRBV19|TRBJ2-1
CASSKDTYNEQFF
TGTGCCAGTAGTAAGGACACCTACAATGAGCAGTTCTTC
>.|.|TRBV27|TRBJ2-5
CASSPEGTQYF
TGTGCCAGCAGTCCCGAGGGGACCCAGTACTTC
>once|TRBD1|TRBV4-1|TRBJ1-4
CASSEKGAGGEKLFF
TGCGCCAGCAGCGAAAAGGGGGCCGGGGGTGAAAAACTGTTTTTT
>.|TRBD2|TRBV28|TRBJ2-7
CASSSSSGLTYEQYF
TGTGCCAGCAGTTCGTCTAGCGGGTTAACCTACGAGCAGTACTTC
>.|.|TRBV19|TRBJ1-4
CASSDGNNEKLFF
TGTGCCAGCAGCGACGGCAATAATGAAAAACTGTTTTTT
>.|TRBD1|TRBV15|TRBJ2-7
CATSDRDSYEQYF
TGTGCCACCAGCGACAGGGATTCCTACGAGCAGTACTTC